Only one count was recorded for the clone carrying this T cell receptor beta chain. The data belong to a study of TIL therapy for anti-PD-1-resistant metastatic lung cancer. CDR3 length equals 14 residues. The germline CDR1 and CDR2 sequences are SGHRS and YFSETQ. V was shortened by 0 bases and J by 4 bases, with 5 bases between the two germline ends. The sample's time point: pre-treatment sample, taken before nivolumab and TIL therapy. The immunoSEQ assay was v3. Profiling relied on immunoSEQ multiplex PCR, and the TCRdb table lists in-frame clones only, not all of them. The data contain about 21,000 clones, around 71% of them singletons.

The V gene is TRBV5-1, the J gene TRBJ1-6, with D unresolved. Material: blood, obtained at baseline. This sequence originates from a person aged 25-80 years with non-small cell lung cancer. CDR3 coding DNA: TGCGCCAGCAGCTTGGAGCGTTATAATTCACCCCTCCACTTT. Its protein is CASSLERYNSPLHF.